This entry lists 30 T cell receptor beta chains sequenced from one sample in a study of yellow fever vaccine responses in identical twins. One entry per CDR3 protein results from TCRdb running MiXCR on the RT-PCR reads. The table has around 1,400 distinct CDR3 sequences, around 89% seen once. The sequencing used T cells from blood (PBMCs), unsorted or a sorted subset (not recorded which), collected before or after yellow fever vaccination (not recorded which). These receptor sequences come from a female donor who received the yellow fever vaccine.

The chain combines TRBV7-3 with TRBJ1-1; D perhaps matches TRBD1 (6 bases). CDR3 length: 16 amino acids. CDR1 is SGHTA, CDR2 FQGTGA, per germline. V was cut by 0 bases and J by 0 bases, with 11 bases left in between. The CDR3 protein is CASSLTRDTLNTEAFF. The CDR3 DNA reads as TGTGCCAGCAGCTTAACCCGGGACACCCTGAACACTGAAGCTTTCTTT.

This chain links TRBV4-3 with TRBJ2-7; D is tentatively TRBD1 or TRBD2 (5 bases each). Germline V gene lookup returns CDR1 LGHNA and CDR2 YSLEER. Trimming took off 4 bases at V and 2 bases at J, with 9 bases between the two ends. The CDR3 is 13 residues long. CDR3 nucleotide sequence: TGCGCCAGCAGCCGGGACCTAACCTACGAGCAGTACTTC. It specifies CASSRDLTYEQYF.

The rearrangement uses TRBV19 and TRBJ2-3, with a tentative D call TRBD2 (6 bases). Germline loops: CDR1 LNHDA, CDR2 SQIVND (reference sequence). The V end lost 4 bases, the J end lost 1 base, and 18 bases lay between the germline ends. CDR3 length: 17 residues. The CDR3 DNA reads TGTGCCAGTAGTACCTCGTTAGCGGTTACTGGCACAGATACGCAGTATTTT. Translation gives CASSTSLAVTGTDTQYF.

This clonotype was picked up a small number of times. CDR3 in DNA: TGTGCCTGGAGAGGTGGACCAGGGGCCTTTGCGGCTTTCTTT. It encodes CAWRGGPGAFAAFF. V is TRBV30 and J is TRBJ1-1; weak D call: TRBD1 (6 bases). This CDR3 contains 14 residues. Germline CDR1 GTSNPN, CDR2 SVGIG (reference sequence). Between the trimmed V and J ends, which lost 3 bases and 11 bases, there was a span of 22 bases.

The rearrangement joins TRBV11-2 to TRBJ2-3, with a tentative D call TRBD2 (6 bases). The germline V gene encodes CDR1 SGHAT and CDR2 FQNNGV. Trimming left V 4 bases short and J 5 bases short, with 16 bases between. The CDR3 runs 15 residues. CDR3 nucleotides: TGTGCCAGCAGCTCGACGGGAGAGTATAAAGATACGCAGTATTTT. Protein sequence: CASSSTGEYKDTQYF.

The J gene is TRBJ1-5, the V gene TRBV15; weak D call: TRBD1 (5 bases). Trimming took off 9 bases at V and 2 bases at J, with 11 bases between the two ends. Looked up from germline, CDR1 is LNHNV and CDR2 is YYDKDF (reference sequence). This CDR3 comprises 13 residues. CDR3 loop: CATGEWGNQPQHF. The DNA for the CDR3 is TGTGCCACAGGGGAGTGGGGCAATCAGCCCCAGCATTTT.

The chain combines TRBV11-1 with TRBJ2-5, with D perhaps TRBD2 (6 bases). Germline V gene lookup returns CDR1 SGHAT and CDR2 FQDESV (reference sequence). Trimming removed 5 bases from V and 2 bases from J, with 12 bases in between. The CDR3 extends over 14 amino acids. The CDR3 DNA reads TGTGCCAGCAGCCTGGGACTGGCACAAGAGACCCAGTACTTC. Amino acids: CASSLGLAQETQYF. The full variable domain, with the rest looked up from reference TRBV11-1 and TRBJ2-5, is EAEVAQSPRYKITEKSQAVAFWCDPISGHATLYWYRQILGQGPELLVQFQDESVVDDSQLPKDRFSAERLKGVDSTLKIQPAELGDSAMYLCASSLGLAQETQYFGPGTRLLVL.

V is TRBV3-1 and J is TRBJ2-3; possibly TRBD1 for D (6 bases). CDR3 length equals 15 residues. Between the trimmed V and J ends, which lost 2 bases and 1 base, there was a span of 10 bases. CDR1 and CDR2 (germline): LGHDT, YNNKEL (reference sequence). CDR3 loop: CASSQYPGGTDTQYF. CDR3 nucleotide sequence: TGTGCCAGCAGCCAATATCCAGGGGGCACAGATACGCAGTATTTT.

A single count supports this clonotype. This chain connects TRBV29-1 to TRBJ2-4; 8 nucleotides align to TRBD2. CDR1 is SQVTM, CDR2 ANQGSEA, per germline. The CDR3 covers 12 residues. The trim removed 7 bases at V and 9 bases at J, leaving 8 bases unmatched. The DNA of the CDR3 is TGCAGCGCCGGGGGGGACTTGGGCATTCAGTACTTC. Its protein product is CSAGGDLGIQYF.

This clonotype was seen only a few times. This chain links TRBV23-1 with TRBJ1-1; D is undetermined. TRBV23-1 is reported as an ORF; its role is uncertain. V was cut by 4 bases and J by 1 base, with 13 bases left in between. The CDR3 is made up of 15 amino acids. The CDR3 DNA reads as TGCGCCAGCAGTCCAAGGCGCGCAGGGAACACTGAAGCTTTCTTT. This gives the protein CASSPRRAGNTEAFF.

This chain links TRBV12-3 or TRBV12-4 with TRBJ2-7; 7 bases fit TRBD1. Germline trimming cut 4 bases from V and 3 bases from J; bases unmatched to any gene: 12. The CDR3 length is 16 residues. The CDR3 coding sequence is TGTGCCAGCAGTTCTCCACCTAGGGGGCAAAGCTACGAGCAGTACTTC. Amino acids: CASSSPPRGQSYEQYF.

As concerns this clonotype: The junction does not match germline at one end; this may be a read error. The V gene is TRBV11-3, the J gene TRBJ2-1, with D unclear. CDR1 is SGHNT, CDR2 YENEEA, per germline. This CDR3 comprises 13 residues. The CDR3 DNA reads as TGTGCCAGCAGCTCAGCCACTAAACCTTCGCAGCTCTTC. The encoded protein is CASSSATKPSQLF.

The chain carries TRBV7-9 and TRBJ2-7; D is ambiguous. The V and J ends lost 7 bases and 3 bases respectively, with 19 bases between them. Looked up from germline, CDR1 is SEHNR and CDR2 is FQNEAQ (reference sequence). This CDR3 is 15 amino acids long. CDR3 protein: CASTASTHSVYEQYF. The CDR3 DNA reads TGTGCCAGCACCGCTTCGACGCACTCCGTCTACGAGCAGTACTTC.

This chain uses TRBV3-1 with TRBJ1-2; perhaps TRBD1 as D (5 bases). The germline V and J ends were trimmed by 1 base and 8 bases, with 11 bases remaining between them. Germline V gene data show CDR1 as LGHDT and CDR2 as YNNKEL (reference sequence). This CDR3 comprises 13 residues. The CDR3 is CASSQVGVQGYTF. Here the CDR3 DNA reads TGTGCCAGCAGCCAAGTAGGGGTGCAGGGCTACACCTTC. Full variable domain (remainder filled in from reference TRBV3-1 and TRBJ1-2): DTAVSQTPKYLVTQMGNDKSIKCEQNLGHDTMYWYKQDSKKFLKIMFSYNNKELIINETVPNRFSPKSPDKAHLNLHINSLELGDSAVYFCASSQVGVQGYTFGSGTRLTVV.

This chain connects TRBV20-1 to TRBJ2-7; 8 bases map to TRBD2. The CDR3 is 14 residues long. Germline V CDR1 and CDR2: DFQATT, SNEGSKA (reference sequence). V was pared by 5 bases and J by 0 bases, with 6 bases of the junction left unmatched. CDR3: CSAELAASSYEQYF. The CDR3 nucleotides read TGCAGTGCTGAACTAGCGGCGAGCTCCTACGAGCAGTACTTC.

The chain employs TRBV4-2 and TRBJ1-6; D call uncertain. CDR1 is LGHNA, CDR2 YNFKEQ, per germline. Trimming cost V 10 bases and J 4 bases, with 23 bases left between them. The CDR3 has 17 residues. The CDR3 sequence is CANPPRQLALYNSPLHF. Written as DNA, the CDR3 is TGTGCCAACCCACCTCGCCAGCTCGCTCTTTATAATTCACCCCTCCACTTT.

The rearrangement links TRBV6-4 to TRBJ2-1; 8 bases align to TRBD1. Germline assignment: CDR1 MRHNA and CDR2 SNTAGT. V shed 5 bases, J shed 1 base, and the junction held 1 base outside the gene matches. This CDR3 spans 14 amino acids. The CDR3 loop is CASSTGGSYNEQFF. Written as DNA, the CDR3 is TGTGCCAGCAGTACAGGGGGGTCCTACAATGAGCAGTTCTTC.

The chain recombines TRBV7-3 with TRBJ2-1, with D uncertain. CDR3 length: 13 residues. Germline CDR1 SGHTA, CDR2 FQGTGA. V lost 0 bases and J lost 3, with 3 bases in between. The CDR3 is CASSLTLYNEQFF. Written as DNA, the CDR3 is TGTGCCAGCAGCTTAACCCTCTACAATGAGCAGTTCTTC.

This clonotype has only one observation. An end of the junction does not agree with germline; a read error may underlie this. V and J are TRBV7-7 and TRBJ1-5; 10 bases map to TRBD1. CDR3 length: 16 amino acids. Germline values: CDR1 SSHAT, CDR2 FNYEAQ (reference sequence). In DNA form, the CDR3 reads TGTGCTAGCAGCTTAGGGGACAGGGGCGATAATCAGCCCCAGCATTTT. Residues: CASSLGDRGDNQPQHF. Full variable domain (rest looked up from reference TRBV7-7 and TRBJ1-5): GAGVSQSPRYKVTKRGQDVTLRCDPISSHATLYWYQQALGQGPEFLTYFNYEAQPDKSGLPSDRFSAERPEGSISTLTIQRTEQRDSAMYRCASSLGDRGDNQPQHFGDGTRLSIL.

This chain joins TRBV10-3 and TRBJ1-5; D unclear. Germline CDR1 reads ENHRY; CDR2 reads SYGVKD. The CDR3 is 13 amino acids. The V end lost 2 bases, the J end lost 7 bases, and 9 bases lay between the germline ends. CDR3 loop: CAISETLGQPQHF. CDR3 coding DNA: TGTGCCATCAGTGAGACCCTTGGACAGCCCCAGCATTTT.

The CDR3 loop is CASSLGGQGATNEKLFF. The CDR3 DNA follows: TGCGCCAGCAGCTTGGGCGGACAGGGGGCAACTAATGAAAAACTGTTTTTT. The chain recombines TRBV5-1 with TRBJ1-4; TRBD1 aligns across 10 bases. V gave up 0 bases and J gave up 0 bases; unmatched junction bases: 2. The germline gives CDR1 SGHRS, CDR2 YFSETQ. The length of the CDR3 is 17 residues.

Only one count was recorded for this clonotype. This chain joins TRBV5-6 and TRBJ2-3; D perhaps matches TRBD1 (6 bases). The V gene lost 4 bases and the J gene lost 2 bases, with 14 bases spanning the gap. In germline, CDR1 is SGHDT, CDR2 YYEEEE. The CDR3 sequence is 15 residues long. The CDR3 sequence is CASSPTTGYTDTQYF. CDR3 in DNA: TGTGCCAGCAGCCCTACGACAGGATACACAGATACGCAGTATTTT.

The genes are TRBV10-3 and TRBJ2-7, with D unclear. Germline V gene data show CDR1 as ENHRY and CDR2 as SYGVKD. V gave up 6 bases and J gave up 5 bases, with 11 bases separating them. This CDR3 contains 12 residues. The CDR3 DNA reads TGTGCCATCAGGCCACCCGGCCACGAGCAGTACTTC. This codes for CAIRPPGHEQYF.

The rearrangement links TRBV20-1 to TRBJ1-6; D is perhaps TRBD1 (5 bases). V lost 1 base and J 9 bases, leaving 19 bases between the germline ends. From germline, CDR1 is DFQATT and CDR2 SNEGSKA (reference sequence). The CDR3 covers 16 residues. Here the CDR3 DNA reads TGCAGTGCTAGAGGGGGGGGAAGAATGTGGAGTTCACCCCTCCACTTT. This sequence encodes CSARGGGRMWSSPLHF.

V and J are TRBV11-2 and TRBJ2-3; 9 nucleotides line up with TRBD1. CDR3 length equals 17 residues. Germline V CDR1 and CDR2: SGHAT, FQNNGV. V shed 4 bases and J 1 base; nucleotides not matched to a gene: 9. The chain's CDR3 is CASSYGARTGGTDTQYF. DNA of the CDR3: TGTGCCAGCAGCTACGGGGCTCGGACAGGGGGCACAGATACGCAGTATTTT.

In its sample, this clonotype was seen once. The V gene is TRBV15, the J gene TRBJ1-2; 9 bases agree with TRBD1. Germline V gene lookup returns CDR1 LNHNV and CDR2 YYDKDF (reference sequence). V shed 0 bases and J 4 bases; nucleotides not matched to a gene: 6. CDR3 length: 16 amino acids. In nucleotides, the CDR3 is TGTGCCACCAGCAGAGACCTACCGGGACAGGGCTATGGCTACACCTTC. Its protein product is CATSRDLPGQGYGYTF.

This chain links TRBV4-3 with TRBJ2-1; 9 nucleotides line up with TRBD2. J was trimmed by 4 bases and V by 4 bases; bases with no gene match: 5. The CDR3 sequence is 15 residues long. From germline, CDR1 is LGHNA and CDR2 YSLEER. CDR3 bases: TGCGCCAGCAGCCTCGGACTAGCGCGTTACAATGAGCAGTTCTTC. Its translation is CASSLGLARYNEQFF.

The chain carries TRBV10-1 and TRBJ2-4, with 10 bases matching TRBD1. Germline V lookup: CDR1 WNHNN, CDR2 SYGVQD (reference sequence). The length of the CDR3 is 15 residues. V was clipped by 5 bases and J by 8 bases; unmatched bases: 9. The chain's CDR3 is CASSSAGTGADIQYF. The CDR3 nucleotides are TGCGCCAGCAGTTCTGCCGGGACAGGGGCGGACATTCAGTACTTC.

The chain links TRBV11-3 to TRBJ2-7; D is ambiguous. The V end lost 5 bases, the J end lost 2 bases, and 4 bases lay between the germline ends. The V gene's germline CDR1 is SGHNT and CDR2 YENEEA. The CDR3 is 11 amino acids. CDR3 bases: TGTGCCAGCAGCCCTGCCTACGAGCAGTACTTC. Protein sequence: CASSPAYEQYF. The whole variable domain, remainder taken from reference TRBV11-3 and TRBJ2-7, is EAGVVQSPRYKIIEKKQPVAFWCNPISGHNTLYWYLQNLGQGPELLIRYENEEAVDDSQLPKDRFSAERLKGVDSTLKIQPAELGDSAVYLCASSPAYEQYFGPGTRLTVT.

The chain carries TRBV10-3 and TRBJ2-7, with D possibly being TRBD1 or TRBD2 (5 bases each). Trimming removed 8 bases from V and 3 bases from J, with 11 bases in between. The germline V gene encodes CDR1 ENHRY and CDR2 SYGVKD. CDR3 length: 12 amino acids. CDR3 DNA sequence: TGTGCCATCGGCCAGGGAGACTACGAGCAGTACGTC. As protein: CAIGQGDYEQYV.